This passage covers 18 T cell receptor beta chains from one sample sequenced in a study of blood T cells in healthy people across ages. Then a second PCR, running about 7 to 11 cycles, was carried out with a sample-barcoded 5' primer and a J-beta primer mix. Each CDR3 protein gets one entry after TCRdb re-called the 5' RACE reads with MiXCR. Here the sample spans some 1.4 million distinct CDR3 sequences, 42% being singletons. The sample comprised blood. The source of these receptors is a woman between 18 and 29 years old in good health.

This clonotype has only a few counts. The J gene is TRBJ1-2, the V gene TRBV5-1; D might be TRBD1 (5 bases). Trimming stripped 0 bases from V and 4 bases from J, with 10 bases between. CDR1 SGHRS and CDR2 YFSETQ come from the germline V gene. The CDR3 length is 14 residues. The CDR3 sequence: CASSLVQGPYGYTF. The CDR3 DNA follows: TGCGCCAGCAGCTTGGTCCAGGGTCCCTATGGCTACACCTTC.

V and J are TRBV28 and TRBJ2-7; 7 positions match TRBD1. This CDR3 spans 13 amino acids. Germline trimming cut 8 bases from V and 2 bases from J; bases unmatched to any gene: 6. Germline V gene data show CDR1 as MDHEN and CDR2 as SYDVKM. In DNA form, the CDR3 reads TGTGCCAGCGGTAACAGGGGTCCCTACGAGCAGTACTTC. As protein: CASGNRGPYEQYF.

This clonotype was seen more than once but under ten times. The chain employs TRBV6-5 and TRBJ2-5; the match to TRBD2 covers 8 bases. V was clipped by 2 bases and J by 7 bases; unmatched bases: 9. CDR1 is MNHEY, CDR2 SVGAGI, per germline. The CDR3 is 15 residues long. CDR3 coding DNA: TGTGCCAGCAGTTACATTGGGACTAGTGGGGGGACCCAGTACTTC. This codes for CASSYIGTSGGTQYF.

This clonotype has just a few counts. The V and J genes are TRBV10-1 and TRBJ2-1; 9 bases are shared with TRBD2. The junction had 6 bases not matched to a gene; V was cut back by 0 bases and J by 9 bases. The germline V gene encodes CDR1 WNHNN and CDR2 SYGVQD (reference sequence). The CDR3 has 15 residues. In DNA, the CDR3 is TGCGCCAGCAGTGAGTCGCTAGCGGGGTTCGGTGAGCAGTTCTTC. Translating gives CASSESLAGFGEQFF.

This sequence joins TRBV12-3 or TRBV12-4 and TRBJ2-1; the D is unclear. The J call may be in error: the DNA end matches TRBJ2-7 better. The length of the CDR3 is 15 residues. As DNA, the CDR3 is TGTGCCAGCAGTTCCTCCCGCCTATTCTACAATGAGCAGTACTTC. Its protein is CASSSSRLFYNEQYF.

This clonotype was counted a few times. This chain links TRBV6-5 with TRBJ1-1; the D is unclear. In germline, CDR1 is MNHEY, CDR2 SVGAGI. The CDR3 totals 14 residues. The germline V and J ends were trimmed by 5 bases and 0 bases, with 10 bases remaining between them. The CDR3 DNA sequence: TGTGCCAGCAGTCCCTCCTTCGTGAACACTGAAGCTTTCTTT. This encodes CASSPSFVNTEAFF.

The table lists this clonotype with a few counts. A read error may produce the germline difference seen at one junction end. This chain links TRBV7-7 with TRBJ2-7, with D perhaps TRBD1 or TRBD2 (6 bases each). Germline V lookup: CDR1 SSHAT, CDR2 FNYEAQ (reference sequence). The CDR3 consists of 14 residues. The CDR3 is CASSLGGIPYEQYF. DNA of the CDR3: TGTGCTAGCAGCTTAGGGGGGATACCCTACGAGCAGTACTTC.

The chain is built from TRBV20-1 and TRBJ2-1, with D unclear. Germline CDR1 is DFQATT and CDR2 is SNEGSKA (reference sequence). V shed 6 bases and J shed 2 bases, with 14 bases lying between them. CDR3 length equals 14 residues. Written as DNA, the CDR3 is TGCAGTGCCCCCCGCCCGTCGGCCTACAATGAGCAGTTCTTC. It encodes CSAPRPSAYNEQFF.

This clonotype has at least ten counts. V gene TRBV5-1 combines with J gene TRBJ2-5, with unresolved D. Germline V gene sequence: CDR1 SGHRS, CDR2 YFSETQ. Deletions cut 4 bases from V and 1 base from J, with 5 bases between. CDR3 length equals 12 residues. CDR3 nucleotides: TGCGCCAGCAGCAACCCCCAAGAGACCCAGTACTTC. This sequence encodes CASSNPQETQYF.

The chain is built from TRBV6-2 or TRBV6-3 and TRBJ2-4; 9 nucleotides line up with TRBD1. Per germline, CDR1 MNHEY and CDR2 SVGEGT. Losses at the gene ends were 6 bases for V and 1 base for J; bases not matched to a gene: 7. The CDR3 is 16 amino acids. In DNA form, the CDR3 reads TGTGCCAGCAGGGCCCGACAGGGGGTGGCCAAAAACATTCAGTACTTC. The encoded protein is CASRARQGVAKNIQYF.

This clonotype has only a few counts. The V gene is TRBV7-9, the J gene TRBJ2-1; the match to TRBD2 covers 12 bases. The CDR3 length is 18 residues. The germline V gene has CDR1 SEHNR and CDR2 FQNEAQ (reference sequence). Trimming at V came to 0 bases and at J to 2 bases, leaving 5 bases not matched to a gene. DNA for the CDR3: TGTGCCAGCAGCTTAGCGTCTAGCGGGAGGGGAACCTACAATGAGCAGTTCTTC. This gives the protein CASSLASSGRGTYNEQFF. The full variable domain, with the rest looked up from reference TRBV7-9 and TRBJ2-1, is DTGVSQNPRHKITKRGQNVTFRCDPISEHNRLYWYRQTLGQGPEFLTYFQNEAQLEKSRLLSDRFSAERPKGSFSTLEIQRTEQGDSAMYLCASSLASSGRGTYNEQFFGPGTRLTVL.

This clonotype was seen a handful of times. The chain carries TRBV20-1 and TRBJ2-5; 9 bases are a match to TRBD2. Germline V lookup: CDR1 DFQATT, CDR2 SNEGSKA (reference sequence). J was trimmed by 1 base and V by 4 bases; bases with no gene match: 4. The CDR3 covers 14 residues. The DNA of the CDR3 is TGCAGTGCTATGCGGGAGGGCCGCCAAGAGACCCAGTACTTC. Encoded protein: CSAMREGRQETQYF.

The V call is TRBV6-5, the J call TRBJ2-7; 10 bases are a match to TRBD1. The V segment lost 8 bases and the J segment 5 bases; nucleotides outside the gene matches: 12. This CDR3 has 15 amino acids. The V gene's germline CDR1 is MNHEY and CDR2 SVGAGI. CDR3 region: CASASGTGVWNEQYF. DNA of the CDR3: TGTGCCAGCGCATCCGGGACAGGGGTATGGAACGAGCAGTACTTC.

This clonotype appeared a few times. The rearrangement uses TRBV4-1 and TRBJ2-7; 7 positions match TRBD1. The CDR3 loop spans 14 amino acids. V shed 2 bases, J shed 4 bases, and the junction held 5 bases outside the gene matches. The V gene's germline CDR1 is MGHRA and CDR2 YSYEKL. The CDR3 bases are TGCGCCAGCAGCCAATGGACAGGCGAATACGAGCAGTACTTC. Its translation is CASSQWTGEYEQYF.

This clonotype has only a few counts. The CDR3 DNA reads as TGCGCCAGCAGCCGGGAAGCAACTAATGAAAAACTGTTTTTT. This codes for CASSREATNEKLFF. This chain connects TRBV4-1 to TRBJ1-4; D uncertain. The V end lost 4 bases, the J end lost 0 bases, and 6 bases lay between the germline ends. The CDR3 totals 14 residues. The germline gives CDR1 MGHRA, CDR2 YSYEKL.

Regarding this clonotype: This may be a read error, as it is one base from a much larger clone. The CDR3 reads CSVVARELAGLQSSGANVLTF. CDR3 in DNA: TGCAGCGTTGTTGCTCGCGAACTAGCAGGGTTGCAGAGCTCTGGGGCCAACGTCCTGACTTTC. V gene TRBV29-1 combines with J gene TRBJ2-6; maybe TRBD2 (6 bases). The germline gives CDR1 SQVTM, CDR2 ANQGSEA. The CDR3 totals 21 residues. The V end lost 4 bases, the J end lost 0 bases, and 28 bases lay between the germline ends.

This clonotype was found a few times. The chain joins TRBV10-1 to TRBJ2-3; 8 bases match TRBD2. CDR1 and CDR2 (germline): WNHNN, SYGVQD (reference sequence). The CDR3 is 15 residues long. V lost 3 bases and J lost 9; bases outside the gene matches: 11. The CDR3 sequence is CASSDLVAGGGTQYF. Written as DNA, the CDR3 is TGCGCCAGCAGTGATTTAGTCGCGGGGGGAGGCACGCAGTATTTT.

This clonotype was seen more than once but under ten times. The V and J genes are TRBV9 and TRBJ2-1, with 11 bases fitting TRBD1. The CDR3 sequence is 15 residues long. The ends lost 2 bases at V and 7 bases at J; junction bases unmatched: 5. Germline V gene data show CDR1 as SGDLS and CDR2 as YYNGEE. The chain's CDR3 is CASSVWTGGLNEQFF. CDR3 DNA: TGTGCCAGCAGCGTTTGGACAGGGGGCTTAAATGAGCAGTTCTTC.